The 20 T cell receptor beta chains given below trace back to one sample, sequenced in a study of cytomegalovirus exposure and HLA in healthy donors (dated by TCRdb to between 2016 and 2019). The library was produced with the immunoSEQ multiplex PCR assay. Sourced from immuneACCESS, this table was stored by TCRdb with only in-frame sequences that have V and J called. A share of the clones is absent; for the studies checked, an unresolved V gene accounts for under half, and the remainder has no known explanation. The sample contains approximately 140,000 clones, 70% to 90% of them found a single time. The top ten clones comprise roughly 1.4% of the sample. The sample taken for sequencing was PBMCs. These receptor sequences come from a woman aged 30 to 39 in good health and CMV-seronegative.

In its sample, this clone was seen a few times. V is TRBV14 and J is TRBJ1-2, with a tentative D call TRBD1 (6 bases). Per the germline V gene, CDR1 is SGHDN and CDR2 is FVKESK. The V end was cut by 4 bases, the J end by 2 bases, with 8 bases between. This CDR3 has 13 amino acids. CDR3 sequence (DNA): TGTGCCAGCAGCCGGACAGTAAACTATGGCTACACCTTC. Translated: CASSRTVNYGYTF.

The chain combines TRBV28 with TRBJ2-2; a possible D gene is TRBD1 (6 bases). This CDR3 has 16 amino acids. In germline, CDR1 is MDHEN, CDR2 SYDVKM. Trimming took off 1 base at V and 6 bases at J, with 15 bases between the two ends. The CDR3 bases are TGTGCCAGCAGTTTATACCCTCGACAGGTAGCCGGGGAGCTGTTTTTT. It translates to CASSLYPRQVAGELFF. Filled out from reference TRBV28 and TRBJ2-2, the complete variable domain reads DVKVTQSSRYLVKRTGEKVFLECVQDMDHENMFWYRQDPGLGLRLIYFSYDVKMKEKGDIPEGYSVSREKKERFSLILESASTNQTSMYLCASSLYPRQVAGELFFGEGSRLTVL.

The rearrangement uses TRBV29-1 and TRBJ2-5; a weak D match, TRBD2 (6 bases). V was pared by 7 bases and J by 4 bases, with 28 bases between. Germline V gene lookup returns CDR1 SQVTM and CDR2 ANQGSEA. The CDR3 has 17 residues. The CDR3 spells CSASFVVNLAVPETQYF. CDR3 in DNA: TGCAGCGCCTCTTTTGTTGTCAATTTAGCGGTCCCAGAGACCCAGTACTTC.

This CDR3 reads CASSQWGETQYF. In DNA, the CDR3 is TGTGCCAGCAGCCAGTGGGGCGAGACCCAGTACTTC. The J gene is TRBJ2-5, the V gene TRBV4-2; possibly TRBD1 for D (5 bases). The CDR3 spans 12 residues. The V and J ends lost 3 bases and 5 bases respectively, with 7 bases between them. Germline V gene lookup returns CDR1 LGHNA and CDR2 YNFKEQ.

In its sample, this clone was seen once. V gene TRBV5-4 combines with J gene TRBJ2-1, with a weak D call TRBD2 (5 bases). The CDR3 has 15 residues. The ends were cut back, 0 bases at V and 0 bases at J, with 7 bases in the middle. Per the germline V gene, CDR1 is SGHNT and CDR2 is YYREEE (reference sequence). CDR3 coding DNA: TGTGCCAGCAGCTTGGGGGAGAGCTCCTACAATGAGCAGTTCTTC. This sequence encodes CASSLGESSYNEQFF.

V is TRBV5-1 and J is TRBJ1-1; no clear D. Germline V lookup: CDR1 SGHRS, CDR2 YFSETQ. This CDR3 contains 17 residues. V was shortened by 0 bases and J by 6 bases, with 21 bases between the two germline ends. In nucleotides, the CDR3 is TGCGCCAGCAGCTTGGGTTCTGCGCGGGTTTTGAGGGCTGAAGCTTTCTTT. Translating it yields CASSLGSARVLRAEAFF. Full variable domain (remainder filled in from reference TRBV5-1 and TRBJ1-1): KAGVTQTPRYLIKTRGQQVTLSCSPISGHRSVSWYQQTPGQGLQFLFEYFSETQRNKGNFPGRFSGRQFSNSRSEMNVSTLELGDSALYLCASSLGSARVLRAEAFFGQGTRLTVV.

The V gene is TRBV6-5, the J gene TRBJ1-5; D gene ambiguous. The length of the CDR3 is 14 residues. Trimming left V 0 bases short and J 7 bases short, with 10 bases between. CDR1 is MNHEY, CDR2 SVGAGI, per germline. This CDR3 reads CASSYSPGYQPQHF. The CDR3 DNA reads TGTGCCAGCAGTTACTCTCCGGGGTACCAGCCCCAGCATTTT.

The gene calls are TRBV6-4 and TRBJ1-5, with 8 bases that match TRBD1. This CDR3 has 14 amino acids. J lost 5 bases, V lost 4 bases, and 4 bases had no gene match. Germline CDR1 and CDR2: MRHNA and SNTAGT. The CDR3 nucleotides are TGTGCCAGCAGTGCGACAGGGGAAGATCAGCCCCAGCATTTT. Residues: CASSATGEDQPQHF.

V is TRBV5-1 and J is TRBJ2-7; possibly TRBD1 for D (5 bases). Germline loops: CDR1 SGHRS, CDR2 YFSETQ. The CDR3 runs to 14 residues. The germline V and J ends were trimmed by 0 bases and 4 bases, with 11 bases remaining between them. CDR3 coding DNA: TGCGCCAGCAGCTTGGCTCCCGGACAATACGAGCAGTACTTC. This codes for CASSLAPGQYEQYF.

There are a few counts of this clone. The rearrangement uses TRBV28 and TRBJ1-1; 9 bases fit TRBD1. Germline assignment: CDR1 MDHEN and CDR2 SYDVKM. With 6 bases clipped from V and 2 bases from J, the junction kept 13 bases outside the gene matches. This CDR3 contains 17 residues. The CDR3 loop is CASRAGTGSRPNTEAFF. In DNA, the CDR3 is TGTGCCAGCAGAGCCGGGACAGGGAGTAGACCAAACACTGAAGCTTTCTTT. The full variable domain, with the rest looked up from reference TRBV28 and TRBJ1-1, is DVKVTQSSRYLVKRTGEKVFLECVQDMDHENMFWYRQDPGLGLRLIYFSYDVKMKEKGDIPEGYSVSREKKERFSLILESASTNQTSMYLCASRAGTGSRPNTEAFFGQGTRLTVV.

The chain carries TRBV18 and TRBJ1-5, with 10 bases identical to TRBD1. This CDR3 has 15 residues. The V and J ends lost 2 bases and 4 bases, in that order; junction bases with no gene match: 2. CDR1 and CDR2 from the germline V gene are KGHSH and LQKENI. CDR3: CASSPRQGANQPQHF. In DNA, the CDR3 is TGTGCCAGCTCACCAAGACAGGGGGCGAATCAGCCCCAGCATTTT.

This sequence joins TRBV18 and TRBJ2-1; 8 bases agree with TRBD2. Germline values: CDR1 KGHSH, CDR2 LQKENI. The CDR3 consists of 15 residues. V lost 0 bases, J lost 5 bases, and 3 bases stayed unmatched. CDR3 sequence: CASSPPSSGDNEQFF. In DNA form, the CDR3 reads TGTGCCAGCTCACCACCGAGTAGCGGGGACAATGAGCAGTTCTTC. The full variable domain, in which reference TRBV18 and TRBJ2-1 provide the parts outside the CDR3, is NAGVMQNPRHLVRRRGQEARLRCSPMKGHSHVYWYRQLPEEGLKFMVYLQKENIIDESGMPKERFSAEFPKEGPSILRIQQVVRGDSAAYFCASSPPSSGDNEQFFGPGTRLTVL.

The chain links TRBV6-1 to TRBJ2-5, with 9 positions matching TRBD2. Germline values: CDR1 MNHNS, CDR2 SASEGT. The V gene end was trimmed by 9 bases and the J gene end by 12 bases; junction bases not matched to a gene: 14. The CDR3 contains 13 residues. CDR3 sequence reads: CASRRGGSSWEYF. The CDR3 coding sequence is TGTGCCAGTAGGCGGGGGGGCAGCTCTTGGGAGTACTTC.

V and J are TRBV4-3 and TRBJ2-7; 8 nucleotides match TRBD1. CDR1 is LGHNA, CDR2 YSLEER, per germline. Trimming removed 0 bases from V and 5 bases from J; junction bases left unmatched: 9. CDR3 length equals 16 residues. The CDR3 protein is CASSQDRAGGMNEQYF. DNA of the CDR3: TGCGCCAGCAGCCAAGATCGGGCAGGGGGCATGAACGAGCAGTACTTC.

In its sample, this clone was seen a few times. The CDR3 DNA reads as TGTGCCAGCAGCTTAGCACCGGGACAGGGGAAAGCTTCCTACGAGCAGTACTTC. This encodes CASSLAPGQGKASYEQYF. The chain recombines TRBV5-5 with TRBJ2-7, with TRBD1 identical over 10 bases. V was pared by 2 bases and J by 1 base, with 12 bases of the junction left unmatched. The CDR3 loop spans 18 amino acids. Per the germline V gene, CDR1 is SGHKS and CDR2 is YYEKEE (reference sequence).

The chain employs TRBV10-2 and TRBJ2-2; D may be TRBD1 (6 bases). The CDR3 has 14 residues. Trimming pared 4 bases from V and 6 bases from J, leaving 12 bases between. From germline, CDR1 is WSHSY and CDR2 SAAADI. CDR3 DNA sequence: TGCGCCAGCAGTGCTTTAAGGGGGTCCGGGGAGCTGTTTTTT. Residues: CASSALRGSGELFF.

The gene calls are TRBV2 and TRBJ2-3, with D maybe TRBD2 (7 bases). The CDR3 has 14 residues. V was trimmed by 6 bases and J by 0 bases, leaving 10 bases between them. Germline CDR1 reads SNHLY; CDR2 reads FYNNEI. The CDR3 nucleotides are TGTGCCAGCAGCCGGGGGGCCAGCACAGATACGCAGTATTTT. Amino acids: CASSRGASTDTQYF.

This chain uses TRBV6-6 with TRBJ2-4; D call uncertain. The CDR3 sequence is 13 residues long. The germline gives CDR1 MNHNY, CDR2 SVGAGI (reference sequence). Deletions cut 6 bases from V and 6 bases from J, with 12 bases between. CDR3 nucleotide sequence: TGTGCCAGCAGAACGACCGACTCAAACATTCAGTACTTC. Protein sequence: CASRTTDSNIQYF.

The chain recombines TRBV7-2 with TRBJ1-2, with D uncertain. V shed 0 bases and J shed 5 bases, with 10 bases lying between them. In germline, CDR1 is SGHTA, CDR2 FQGNSA. This CDR3 region has 14 residues. The CDR3 DNA reads as TGTGCCAGCAGCTTAGCCCGCGGAGAGTATGGCTACACCTTC. Its translation is CASSLARGEYGYTF.

The chain recombines TRBV7-8 with TRBJ2-2; D not certain. V gave up 4 bases and J gave up 0 bases, with 12 bases separating them. CDR1 is SGHVS, CDR2 FQNEAQ, per germline. This CDR3 is built from 16 residues. CDR3 amino acids: CASSYGLFANTGELFF. The CDR3 nucleotides are TGTGCCAGCAGCTATGGGCTCTTCGCGAACACCGGGGAGCTGTTTTTT. Complete variable domain (other parts from reference TRBV7-8 and TRBJ2-2): GAGVSQSPRYKVAKRGQDVALRCDPISGHVSLFWYQQALGQGPEFLTYFQNEAQLDKSGLPSDRFFAERPEGSVSTLKIQRTQQEDSAVYLCASSYGLFANTGELFFGEGSRLTVL.